The sequence of this TCR beta chain was determined in a study of metastatic and nonmetastatic thyroid tumors. Study-wide context: Comparison of repertoires was carried out across blood and tumor or nodule tissue from malignant and benign thyroid patients. Study results and caveats: Malignant tumors reportedly showed significantly higher TCR beta diversity than benign nodules in both blood and tumor.

No patient had received any treatment before thyroid surgery. This clone rates as medium-sized. The antigen is unknown. Germline V lookup: CDR1 SGHTA, CDR2 FQGNSA. This CDR3 is 15 amino acids long. V was pared by 10 bases and J by 0 bases, with 16 bases between. Under the authors' procedure: A classifier for distant metastasis in papillary thyroid cancer was constructed using CDR3 differences observed across clinicopathological groups. TCRdb redid the clone calls on the PCR reads using MiXCR. The V and J calls reflect TCRdb's pipeline rather than the authors' work. Among roughly 20,000 clones listed, 16% were seen once.

The chain links TRBV7-2 to TRBJ2-1, with D perhaps matching TRBD2 (6 bases). Sequences were obtained from blood. This TCR derives from a male donor with papillary thyroid cancer or a benign thyroid nodule (not recorded which). Some clones in this sample may be carry-over from other donors' samples. The CDR3 sequence: CATKSGLSSYNEQFF. The CDR3 bases are TGTGCCACCAAATCGGGACTCAGCTCCTACAATGAGCAGTTCTTC.